This TCR beta chain derives from a study of T cell repertoires in cytomegalovirus infection. The CDR3 spans 14 residues. Per germline, CDR1 MNHNY and CDR2 SVGAGI (reference sequence). J gave up 3 bases and V 9 bases, and 8 bases lay outside the gene matches. About this clonotype: Antigen unknown.

TCRdb re-derived calls from the reads in MiXCR, one entry per CDR3 protein. The table lists around 570,000 distinct CDR3 sequences, roughly 43% of them singletons, with 48% in the top ten. The sequences come from cultured PBMCs, collected from culture after CMV antigen stimulation. The TCR was taken from a human donor in good health (CMV status not recorded). Some clones in this sample may be carry-over from other donors' samples. The chain links TRBV6-6 to TRBJ1-3; 7 bases fit TRBD1. CDR3 residues: CASRRQGYGNTIYF. The CDR3 bases are TGTGCCAGTAGAAGACAGGGCTATGGAAACACCATATATTTT.